Listed below are T cell receptor beta chains from one sample, sequenced in a study of early T cells in non-severe SARS-CoV-2 infection. TCRdb re-analysed the 5' RACE reads in MiXCR, keeping a single row per CDR3 protein. The top ten clones hold around a fifth of a sample with approximately 120,000 distinct CDR3 sequences, just under 15% of them seen once. Sequences were obtained from whole blood. These receptors originate from an adult who was a healthcare worker with PCR-confirmed SARS-CoV-2 infection or an uninfected control (not recorded which). Each CDR3 is given with its conserved first and last residue. D genes are given only for firm matches. Size values are once, few and many counts, or a class for expanded clones, and some rows have none.

clone size	V gene	J gene	D gene	CDR3 DNA	CDR3 protein
few	TRBV29-1	TRBJ1-2	-	TGCAGCGTTGGTCAGATCTATGGCTACACCTTC	CSVGQIYGYTF
-	TRBV7-8	TRBJ1-5	-	TGTGCCAGCAGCTTAAGGGCCCGCCGGCCCCAGCATTTT	CASSLRARRPQHF
few	TRBV21-1	TRBJ2-2	-	TGTGCCAGCAGCAAACCGACGGACCCGAACACCGGGGAGCTGTTTTTT	CASSKPTDPNTGELFF
few	TRBV5-8	TRBJ2-5	-	TGTGCCAGCAGCTTGTCTTCCCCAGAGACCCAGTACTTC	CASSLSSPETQYF
-	TRBV7-3	TRBJ1-1	TRBD1	TGTGCCAGCAGCTCGACAGGGTCGGTCACTGAAGCTTTCTTT	CASSSTGSVTEAFF
-	TRBV27	TRBJ2-1	-	TGTGCCAGCAGTCTGCTAGGAGCGGAGCAGTTCTTC	CASSLLGAEQFF
-	TRBV9	TRBJ2-3	TRBD2	TGTGCCAGCAGCGTAGGAGCGGGGGGCCGCACAGATACGCAGTATTTT	CASSVGAGGRTDTQYF
few	TRBV4-1	TRBJ1-3	-	TGCGCCAGCAGCCACCCTATCGTTCGGGGGACCATATATTTT	CASSHPIVRGTIYF
few	TRBV5-1	TRBJ2-3	-	TGCGCCAGCAGCTTGGCCGGGGTCGTCACAGATACGCAGTATTTT	CASSLAGVVTDTQYF
many	TRBV27	TRBJ1-5	-	TGTGCCAGCAGCCCGAGAAATGGCAATCAGCCCCAGCATTTT	CASSPRNGNQPQHF
-	TRBV30	TRBJ2-3	TRBD2	TGTGCCTGGAGAGGGAGGGAGACTAGCACAGATACGCAGTATTTT	CAWRGRETSTDTQYF
many	TRBV6-1	TRBJ1-5	TRBD1	TGTGCCAGCACCCCAGTCTCCTGGGACAGGGGGTATAGCAATCAGCCCCAGCATTTT	CASTPVSWDRGYSNQPQHF
-	TRBV3-1	TRBJ1-3	TRBD1	TGTGCCAGCAGCCAAGATCTCGACAGGGGGCCTATCTCTGGAAACACCATATATTTT	CASSQDLDRGPISGNTIYF
many	TRBV10-3	TRBJ2-7	TRBD2	TGTGCCAGTAGCGGGTCGTACGAGCAGTACTTC	CASSGSYEQYF
many	TRBV12-5	TRBJ1-6	-	TGTGCTAGTGGACAGGGACAAAATTCACCCCTCCACTTT	CASGQGQNSPLHF
-	TRBV3-1	TRBJ1-2	-	TGTGCCAGCAGCCAACCGGGGACCGGCTATGGCTACACCTTC	CASSQPGTGYGYTF
-	TRBV7-6	TRBJ1-6	-	TGTGCCAGCAGCTTCTCGCAGGGGAGGTCCTATAATTCACCCCTCCACTTT	CASSFSQGRSYNSPLHF
-	TRBV7-9	TRBJ2-5	TRBD1	TGTGCCAGCAGCTCCCACGGGACAGGTCCAACGGAGACCCAGTACTTC	CASSSHGTGPTETQYF
few	TRBV21-1	TRBJ2-7	-	TGTGCCAGCAGCAAAGGGGCCCGTCGGGCCTACGAGCAGTACTTC	CASSKGARRAYEQYF
-	TRBV9	TRBJ2-5	-	TGTGCCAGCAGCGTAGATCTAGCCCTGGAGACCCAGTACTTC	CASSVDLALETQYF
few	TRBV18	TRBJ1-6	-	TGTGCCAGCTCACCGCGCAGGGGCGATAATTCACCCCTCCACTTT	CASSPRRGDNSPLHF
-	TRBV6-1	TRBJ1-5	TRBD1	TGTGCCAGCACTCCGGGACAGGGCTTTCAGCCCCAGCATTTT	CASTPGQGFQPQHF
many	TRBV7-9	TRBJ2-7	-	TGTGCCAGCAGCCACAGGGTCACTGGAGAGCAGTACTTC	CASSHRVTGEQYF
many	TRBV20-1	TRBJ2-1	TRBD2	TGCAGTGCTTTACTAGCGGGGGGCTACAATGAGCAGTTCTTC	CSALLAGGYNEQFF
-	TRBV3-1	TRBJ1-1	-	TGTGCCAGCAGCCAAGACAGGAATTACCTAGAAGCTTTCTTT	CASSQDRNYLEAFF
few	TRBV3-1	TRBJ1-2	-	TGTGCCAGCAGTCCAACACACCGTTCGGTTAACTATGGCTACACCTTC	CASSPTHRSVNYGYTF
many	TRBV6-6	TRBJ1-3	-	TGTGCCAGCAGTTACGGGGGGCGAAACACCATATATTTT	CASSYGGRNTIYF
few	TRBV20-1	TRBJ2-5	TRBD2	TGCAGTGCTAGAGACCCCTTAGCGGGGTGGAAAGAGACCCAGTACTTC	CSARDPLAGWKETQYF
many	TRBV18	TRBJ2-7	-	TGTGCCAGCTCACCACCATCCCGCGAGCAGTACTTC	CASSPPSREQYF
-	TRBV14	TRBJ2-1	-	TGTGCCAGCGGCCAAGATACCCGGGGGCTTGAGCAGTTCTTC	CASGQDTRGLEQFF
few	TRBV19	TRBJ1-5	-	TGTGCCAGCTCCTCAAAGGCGCACAATCAGCCCCAGCATTTT	CASSSKAHNQPQHF
few	TRBV11-2	TRBJ2-5	TRBD1	TGTGCCAGCAGCTCTCCGGGACAGGTTGTCGGGGAGACCCAGTACTTC	CASSSPGQVVGETQYF
-	TRBV2	TRBJ1-2	-	TGTGCCAGCAGAGGAGACGGTGGCTATGGCTACACCTTC	CASRGDGGYGYTF
many	TRBV6-1	TRBJ2-7	-	TGTGCCAGCAGAGTTGGTAGGAACGAGCAGTACTTC	CASRVGRNEQYF
-	TRBV3-1	TRBJ2-7	TRBD1	TGTGCCAGCAGCCCTATCCCCGGGACAGGCTCCTACGAGCAGTACTTC	CASSPIPGTGSYEQYF